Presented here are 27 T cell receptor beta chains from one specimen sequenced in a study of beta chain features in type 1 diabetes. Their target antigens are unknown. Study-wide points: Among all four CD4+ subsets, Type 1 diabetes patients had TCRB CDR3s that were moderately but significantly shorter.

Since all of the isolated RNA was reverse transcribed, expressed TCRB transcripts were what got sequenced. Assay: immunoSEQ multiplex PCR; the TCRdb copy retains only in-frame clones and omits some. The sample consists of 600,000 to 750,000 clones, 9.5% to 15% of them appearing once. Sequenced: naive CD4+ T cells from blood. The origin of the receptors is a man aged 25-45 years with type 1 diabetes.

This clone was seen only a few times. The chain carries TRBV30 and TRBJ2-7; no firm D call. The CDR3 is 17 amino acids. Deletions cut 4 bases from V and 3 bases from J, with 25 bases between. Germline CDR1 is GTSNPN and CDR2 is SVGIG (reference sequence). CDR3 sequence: CAWKKMVYTDTGYEQYF. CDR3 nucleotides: TGTGCCTGGAAAAAGATGGTTTATACTGACACGGGCTACGAGCAGTACTTC.

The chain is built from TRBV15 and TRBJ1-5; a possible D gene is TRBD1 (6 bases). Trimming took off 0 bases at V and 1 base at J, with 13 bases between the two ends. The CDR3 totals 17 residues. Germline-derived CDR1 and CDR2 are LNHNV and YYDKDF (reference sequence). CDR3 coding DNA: TGTGCCACCAGCAGAGACAGGGGTGTTGGCAGCAATCAGCCCCAGCATTTT. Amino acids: CATSRDRGVGSNQPQHF.

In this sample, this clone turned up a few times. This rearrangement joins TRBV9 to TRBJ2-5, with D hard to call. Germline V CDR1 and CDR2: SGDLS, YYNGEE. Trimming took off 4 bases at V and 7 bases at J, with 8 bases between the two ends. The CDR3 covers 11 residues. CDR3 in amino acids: CASSPWRTQYF. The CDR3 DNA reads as TGTGCCAGCAGCCCCTGGAGGACCCAGTACTTC.

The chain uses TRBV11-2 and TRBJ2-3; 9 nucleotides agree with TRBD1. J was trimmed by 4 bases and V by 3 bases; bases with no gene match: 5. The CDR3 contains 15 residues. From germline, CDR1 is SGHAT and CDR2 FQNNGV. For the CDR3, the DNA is TGTGCCAGCAGCTTCCGGGACAGGGTTTCAGATACGCAGTATTTT. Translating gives CASSFRDRVSDTQYF.

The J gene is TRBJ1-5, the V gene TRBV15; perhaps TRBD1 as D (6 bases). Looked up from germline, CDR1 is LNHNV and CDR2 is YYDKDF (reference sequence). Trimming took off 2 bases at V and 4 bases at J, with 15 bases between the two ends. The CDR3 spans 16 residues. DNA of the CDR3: TGTGCCACCAGCAGAATACAGGGATCCGCGAATCAGCCCCAGCATTTT. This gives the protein CATSRIQGSANQPQHF.

The CDR3 nucleotides read TGTGCCAGCAGTTACCAGGACACCTGGTATGGCTACACCTTC. This sequence encodes CASSYQDTWYGYTF. This chain connects TRBV6-6 to TRBJ1-2; possible D gene TRBD1, 5 bases. The CDR3 has 14 residues. V was trimmed by 2 bases and J by 5 bases, leaving 12 bases between them. Germline-derived CDR1 and CDR2 are MNHNY and SVGAGI (reference sequence).

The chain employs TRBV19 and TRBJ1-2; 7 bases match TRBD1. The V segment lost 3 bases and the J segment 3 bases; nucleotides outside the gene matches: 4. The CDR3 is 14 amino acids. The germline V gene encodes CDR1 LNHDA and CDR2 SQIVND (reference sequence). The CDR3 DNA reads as TGTGCCAGTAGTATCCGGGACAGCCACTATGGCTACACCTTC. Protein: CASSIRDSHYGYTF. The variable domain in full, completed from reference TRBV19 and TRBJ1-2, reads DGGITQSPKYLFRKEGQNVTLSCEQNLNHDAMYWYRQDPGQGLRLIYYSQIVNDFQKGDIAEGYSVSREKKESFPLTVTSAQKNPTAFYLCASSIRDSHYGYTFGSGTRLTVV.

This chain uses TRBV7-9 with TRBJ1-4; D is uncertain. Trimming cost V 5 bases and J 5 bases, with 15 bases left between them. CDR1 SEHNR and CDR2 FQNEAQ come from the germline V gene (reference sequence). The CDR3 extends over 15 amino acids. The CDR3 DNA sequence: TGTGCCAGCAGCCCCCGAAGGACGGGGAATGAAAAACTGTTTTTT. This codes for CASSPRRTGNEKLFF. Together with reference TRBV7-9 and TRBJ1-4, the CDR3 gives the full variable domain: DTGVSQNPRHKITKRGQNVTFRCDPISEHNRLYWYRQTLGQGPEFLTYFQNEAQLEKSRLLSDRFSAERPKGSFSTLEIQRTEQGDSAMYLCASSPRRTGNEKLFFGSGTQLSVL.

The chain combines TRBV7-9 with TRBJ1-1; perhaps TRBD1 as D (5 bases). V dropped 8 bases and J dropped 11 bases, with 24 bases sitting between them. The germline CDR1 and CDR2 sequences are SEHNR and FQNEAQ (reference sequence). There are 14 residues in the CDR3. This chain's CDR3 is CASQRTGGGMAAFF. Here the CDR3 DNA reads TGTGCCAGCCAACGGACTGGCGGGGGAATGGCGGCTTTCTTT. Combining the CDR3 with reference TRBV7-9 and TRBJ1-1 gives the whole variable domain DTGVSQNPRHKITKRGQNVTFRCDPISEHNRLYWYRQTLGQGPEFLTYFQNEAQLEKSRLLSDRFSAERPKGSFSTLEIQRTEQGDSAMYLCASQRTGGGMAAFFGQGTRLTVV.

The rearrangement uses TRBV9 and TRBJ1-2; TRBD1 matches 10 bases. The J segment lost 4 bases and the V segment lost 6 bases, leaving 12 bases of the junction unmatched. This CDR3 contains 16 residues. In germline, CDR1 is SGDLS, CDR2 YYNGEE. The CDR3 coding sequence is TGTGCCAGCAACTTCGACAGGGGGCGCTTCGGCTATGGCTACACCTTC. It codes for CASNFDRGRFGYGYTF. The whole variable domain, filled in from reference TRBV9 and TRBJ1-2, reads DSGVTQTPKHLITATGQRVTLRCSPRSGDLSVYWYQQSLDQGLQFLIQYYNGEERAKGNILERFSAQQFPDLHSELNLSSLELGDSALYFCASNFDRGRFGYGYTFGSGTRLTVV.

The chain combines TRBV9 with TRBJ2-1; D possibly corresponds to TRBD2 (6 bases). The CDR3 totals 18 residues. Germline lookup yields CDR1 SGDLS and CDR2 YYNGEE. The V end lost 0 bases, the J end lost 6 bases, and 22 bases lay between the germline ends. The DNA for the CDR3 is TGTGCCAGCAGCGTAGCTACGGTAGGACGGGGGAGAGGCAATGAGCAGTTCTTC. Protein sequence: CASSVATVGRGRGNEQFF.

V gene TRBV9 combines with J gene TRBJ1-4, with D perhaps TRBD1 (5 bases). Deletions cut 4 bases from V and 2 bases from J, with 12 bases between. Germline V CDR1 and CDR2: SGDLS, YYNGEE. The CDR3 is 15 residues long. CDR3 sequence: CASSSLGGTNEKLFF. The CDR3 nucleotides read TGTGCCAGCAGCTCCCTGGGGGGGACTAATGAAAAACTGTTTTTT.

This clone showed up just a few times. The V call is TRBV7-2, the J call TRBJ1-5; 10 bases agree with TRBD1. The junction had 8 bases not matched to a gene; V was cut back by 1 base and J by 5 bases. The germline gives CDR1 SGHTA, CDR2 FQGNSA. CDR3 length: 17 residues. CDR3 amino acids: CASSLGWRTGGYQPQHF. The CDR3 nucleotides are TGTGCCAGCAGCTTAGGATGGCGGACAGGGGGTTATCAGCCCCAGCATTTT.

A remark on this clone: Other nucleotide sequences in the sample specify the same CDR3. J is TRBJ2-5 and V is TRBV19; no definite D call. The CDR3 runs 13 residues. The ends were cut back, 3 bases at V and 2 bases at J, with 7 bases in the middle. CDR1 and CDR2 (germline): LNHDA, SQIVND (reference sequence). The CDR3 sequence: CASSIRGQETQYF. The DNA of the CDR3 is TGTGCCAGTAGTATCCGCGGTCAAGAGACCCAGTACTTC.

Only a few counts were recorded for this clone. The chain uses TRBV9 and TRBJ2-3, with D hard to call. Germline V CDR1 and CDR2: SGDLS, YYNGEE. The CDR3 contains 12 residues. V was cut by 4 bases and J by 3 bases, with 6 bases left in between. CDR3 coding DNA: TGTGCCAGCAGCTACGCTACAGATACGCAGTATTTT. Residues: CASSYATDTQYF. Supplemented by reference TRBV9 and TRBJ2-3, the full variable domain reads DSGVTQTPKHLITATGQRVTLRCSPRSGDLSVYWYQQSLDQGLQFLIQYYNGEERAKGNILERFSAQQFPDLHSELNLSSLELGDSALYFCASSYATDTQYFGPGTRLTVL.

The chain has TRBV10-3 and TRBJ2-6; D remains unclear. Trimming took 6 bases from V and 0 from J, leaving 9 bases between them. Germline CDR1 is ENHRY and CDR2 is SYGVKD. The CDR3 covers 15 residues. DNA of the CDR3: TGTGCCATCAGCCCTAACCTCTCTGGGGCCAACGTCCTGACTTTC. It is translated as CAISPNLSGANVLTF.

CDR3 DNA sequence: TGCGCCAGCAGCCAAGAGGAGGGCAATGGCTACACCTTC. Protein sequence: CASSQEEGNGYTF. V gene TRBV4-3 combines with J gene TRBJ1-2; D unresolved. The CDR3 length is 13 residues. V was pared by 0 bases and J by 6 bases, with 8 bases between. Germline values: CDR1 LGHNA, CDR2 YSLEER.

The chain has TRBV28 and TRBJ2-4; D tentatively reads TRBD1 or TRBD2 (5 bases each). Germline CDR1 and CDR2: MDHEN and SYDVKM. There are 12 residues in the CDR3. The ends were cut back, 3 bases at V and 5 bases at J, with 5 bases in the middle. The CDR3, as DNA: TGTGCCAGCAGTTTGGGACAAAACATTCAGTACTTC. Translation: CASSLGQNIQYF.

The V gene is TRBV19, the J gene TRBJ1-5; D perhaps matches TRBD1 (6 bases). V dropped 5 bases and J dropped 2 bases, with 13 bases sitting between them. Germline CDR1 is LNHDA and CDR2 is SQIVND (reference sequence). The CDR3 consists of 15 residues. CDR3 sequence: CASSATGIGNQPQHF. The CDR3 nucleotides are TGTGCCAGTAGTGCAACAGGGATTGGCAATCAGCCCCAGCATTTT.

CDR3 bases: TGTGCCAGCAGCCAAATAATGAACACTGAAGCTTTCTTT. Translating gives CASSQIMNTEAFF. This chain joins TRBV14 and TRBJ1-1; no definite D call. Between the trimmed V and J ends, which lost 2 bases and 0 bases, there was a span of 4 bases. The CDR3 has 13 residues. Germline CDR1 reads SGHDN; CDR2 reads FVKESK.

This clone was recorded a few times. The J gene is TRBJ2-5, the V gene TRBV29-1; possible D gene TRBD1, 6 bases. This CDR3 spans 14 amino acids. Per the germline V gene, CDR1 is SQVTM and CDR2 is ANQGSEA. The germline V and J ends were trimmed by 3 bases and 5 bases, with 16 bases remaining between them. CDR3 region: CSVERLAQGETQYF. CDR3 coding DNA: TGCAGCGTTGAGAGACTGGCCCAGGGGGAGACCCAGTACTTC.

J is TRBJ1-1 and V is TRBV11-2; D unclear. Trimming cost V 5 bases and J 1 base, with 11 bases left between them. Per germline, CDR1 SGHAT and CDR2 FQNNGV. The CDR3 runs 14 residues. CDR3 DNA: TGTGCCAGCAGCCCCCGGTACGGGAACACTGAAGCTTTCTTT. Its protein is CASSPRYGNTEAFF.

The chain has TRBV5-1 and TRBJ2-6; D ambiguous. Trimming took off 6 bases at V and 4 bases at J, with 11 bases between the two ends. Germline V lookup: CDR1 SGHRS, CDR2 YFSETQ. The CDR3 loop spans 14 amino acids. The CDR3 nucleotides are TGCGCCAGCACCCGTTCCTCCGGGGCCAACGTCCTGACTTTC. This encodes CASTRSSGANVLTF.

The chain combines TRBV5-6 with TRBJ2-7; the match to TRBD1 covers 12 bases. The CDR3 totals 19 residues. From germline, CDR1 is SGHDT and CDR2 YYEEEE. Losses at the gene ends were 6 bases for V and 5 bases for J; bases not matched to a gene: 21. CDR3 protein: CASNPKTADVGTGGNEQYF. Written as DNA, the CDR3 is TGTGCCAGCAACCCGAAGACGGCTGACGTAGGGACAGGGGGCAACGAGCAGTACTTC.

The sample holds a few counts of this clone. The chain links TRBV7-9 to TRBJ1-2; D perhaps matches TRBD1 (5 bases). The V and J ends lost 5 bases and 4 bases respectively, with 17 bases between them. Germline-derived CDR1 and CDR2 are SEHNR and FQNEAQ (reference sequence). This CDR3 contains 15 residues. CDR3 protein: CASSRPDTSLYGYTF. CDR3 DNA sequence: TGTGCCAGCAGCCGACCGGACACCTCTCTCTATGGCTACACCTTC.

The CDR3 bases are TGTGCCAGCAGCTTAATCTTGGGCGGAGAGACCCAGTACTTC. Translated, it gives CASSLILGGETQYF. The chain links TRBV11-2 to TRBJ2-5; D unclear. CDR1 is SGHAT, CDR2 FQNNGV, per germline. This CDR3 has 14 amino acids. With 2 bases removed from V and 4 bases from J, the gap between germline ends came to 11 bases.

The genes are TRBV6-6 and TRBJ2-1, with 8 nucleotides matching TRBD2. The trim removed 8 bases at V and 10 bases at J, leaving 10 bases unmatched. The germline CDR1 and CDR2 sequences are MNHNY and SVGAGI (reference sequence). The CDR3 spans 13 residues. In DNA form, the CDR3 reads TGTGCCAGCGCGGGACTAGGAACAGAGGAGCAGTTCTTC. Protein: CASAGLGTEEQFF.